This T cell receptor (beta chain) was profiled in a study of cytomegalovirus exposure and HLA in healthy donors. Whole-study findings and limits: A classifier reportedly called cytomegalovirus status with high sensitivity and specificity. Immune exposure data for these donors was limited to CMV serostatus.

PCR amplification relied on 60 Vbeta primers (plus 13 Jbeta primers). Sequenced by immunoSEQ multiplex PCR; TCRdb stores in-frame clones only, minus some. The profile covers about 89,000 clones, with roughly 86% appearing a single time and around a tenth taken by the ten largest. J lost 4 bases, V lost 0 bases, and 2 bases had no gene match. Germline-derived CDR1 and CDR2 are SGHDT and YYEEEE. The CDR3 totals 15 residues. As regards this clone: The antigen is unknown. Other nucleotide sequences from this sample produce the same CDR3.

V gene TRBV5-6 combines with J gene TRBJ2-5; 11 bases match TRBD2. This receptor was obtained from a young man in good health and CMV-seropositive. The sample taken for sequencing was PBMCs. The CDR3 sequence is CASSLVLAGAETQYF. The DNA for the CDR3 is TGTGCCAGCAGCTTGGTACTAGCGGGAGCAGAGACCCAGTACTTC.